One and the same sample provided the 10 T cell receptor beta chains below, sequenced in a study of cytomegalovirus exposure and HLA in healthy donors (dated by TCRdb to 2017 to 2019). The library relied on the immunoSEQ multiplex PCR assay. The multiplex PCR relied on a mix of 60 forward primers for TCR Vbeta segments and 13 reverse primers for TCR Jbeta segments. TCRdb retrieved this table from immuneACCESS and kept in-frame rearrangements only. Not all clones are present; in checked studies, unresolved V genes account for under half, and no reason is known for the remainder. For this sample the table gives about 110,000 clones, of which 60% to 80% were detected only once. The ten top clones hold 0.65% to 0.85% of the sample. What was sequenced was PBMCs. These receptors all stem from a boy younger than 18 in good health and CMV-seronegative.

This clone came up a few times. CDR3 coding DNA: TGTGCCAGCAGCGTAGGTGGGCAGGATGGGGAAAAACTGTTTTTT. It codes for CASSVGGQDGEKLFF. The chain couples TRBV9 to TRBJ1-4, with D hard to call. The CDR3 runs 15 residues. Per the germline V gene, CDR1 is SGDLS and CDR2 is YYNGEE. V was shortened by 0 bases and J by 8 bases, with 14 bases between the two germline ends.

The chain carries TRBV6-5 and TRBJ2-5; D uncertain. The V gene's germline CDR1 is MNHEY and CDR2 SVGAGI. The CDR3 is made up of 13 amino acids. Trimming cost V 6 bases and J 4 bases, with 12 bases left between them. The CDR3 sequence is CASSPPGRETQYF. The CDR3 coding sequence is TGTGCCAGCAGCCCTCCAGGTCGAGAGACCCAGTACTTC.

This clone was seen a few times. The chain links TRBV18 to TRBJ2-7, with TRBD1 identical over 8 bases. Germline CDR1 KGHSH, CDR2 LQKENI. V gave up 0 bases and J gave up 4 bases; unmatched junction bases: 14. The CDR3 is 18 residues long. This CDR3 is CASSPPRTGNGGLYEQYF. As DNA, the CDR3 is TGTGCCAGCTCACCACCACGGACAGGGAACGGGGGCTTATACGAGCAGTACTTC. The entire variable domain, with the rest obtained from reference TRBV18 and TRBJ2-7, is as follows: NAGVMQNPRHLVRRRGQEARLRCSPMKGHSHVYWYRQLPEEGLKFMVYLQKENIIDESGMPKERFSAEFPKEGPSILRIQQVVRGDSAAYFCASSPPRTGNGGLYEQYFGPGTRLTVT.

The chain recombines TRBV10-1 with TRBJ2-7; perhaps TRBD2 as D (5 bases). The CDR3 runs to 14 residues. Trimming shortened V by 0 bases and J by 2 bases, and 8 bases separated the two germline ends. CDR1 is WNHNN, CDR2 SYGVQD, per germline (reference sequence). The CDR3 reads CASSESGGPYEQYF. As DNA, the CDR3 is TGCGCCAGCAGTGAGTCTGGCGGGCCCTACGAGCAGTACTTC.

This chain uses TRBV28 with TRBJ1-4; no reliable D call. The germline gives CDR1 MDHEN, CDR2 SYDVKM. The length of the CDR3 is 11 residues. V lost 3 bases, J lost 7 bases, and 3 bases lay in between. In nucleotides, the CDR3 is TGTGCCAGCAGTTTTAGTGAAAAACTGTTTTTT. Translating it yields CASSFSEKLFF.

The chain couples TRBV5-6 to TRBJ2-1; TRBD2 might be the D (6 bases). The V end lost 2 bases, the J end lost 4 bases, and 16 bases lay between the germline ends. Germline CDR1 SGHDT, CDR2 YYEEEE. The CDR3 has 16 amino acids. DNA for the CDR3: TGTGCCAGCAGCTTTTGGCGGACTACACGTTACAATGAGCAGTTCTTC. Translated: CASSFWRTTRYNEQFF.

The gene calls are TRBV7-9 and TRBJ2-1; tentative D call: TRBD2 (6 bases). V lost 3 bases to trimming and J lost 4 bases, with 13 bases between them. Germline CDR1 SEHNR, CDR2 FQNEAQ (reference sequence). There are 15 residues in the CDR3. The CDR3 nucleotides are TGTGCCAGCAGCTTTAGGCTAGGACTATACAATGAGCAGTTCTTC. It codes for CASSFRLGLYNEQFF. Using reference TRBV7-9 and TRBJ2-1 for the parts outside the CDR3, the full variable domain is DTGVSQNPRHKITKRGQNVTFRCDPISEHNRLYWYRQTLGQGPEFLTYFQNEAQLEKSRLLSDRFSAERPKGSFSTLEIQRTEQGDSAMYLCASSFRLGLYNEQFFGPGTRLTVL.

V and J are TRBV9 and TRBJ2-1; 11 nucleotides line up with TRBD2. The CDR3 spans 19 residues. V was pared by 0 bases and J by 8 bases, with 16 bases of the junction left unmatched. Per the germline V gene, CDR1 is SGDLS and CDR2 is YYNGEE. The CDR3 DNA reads TGTGCCAGCAGCGTAGACACGACTTTTAGCGGGGGGGCAGGCTATGAGCAGTTCTTC. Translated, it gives CASSVDTTFSGGAGYEQFF.

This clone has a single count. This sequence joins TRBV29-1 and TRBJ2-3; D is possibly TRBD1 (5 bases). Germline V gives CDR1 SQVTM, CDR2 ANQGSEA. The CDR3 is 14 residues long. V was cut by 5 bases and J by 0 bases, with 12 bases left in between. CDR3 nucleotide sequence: TGCAGCGTTATCCGACAGACTAGCACAGATACGCAGTATTTT. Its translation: CSVIRQTSTDTQYF.

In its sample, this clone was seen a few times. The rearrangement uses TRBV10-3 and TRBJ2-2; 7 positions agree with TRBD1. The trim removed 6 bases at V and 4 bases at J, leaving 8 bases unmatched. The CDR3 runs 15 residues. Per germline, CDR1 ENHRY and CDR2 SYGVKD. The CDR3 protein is CAISEQGPGTGELFF. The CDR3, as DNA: TGTGCCATCAGCGAACAGGGGCCGGGCACCGGGGAGCTGTTTTTT.